Included here is one T cell receptor (beta chain) sequence, with context. The CDR3 runs to 12 residues. V gave up 8 bases and J gave up 6 bases, with 12 bases separating them. The germline V gene has CDR1 SGHTA and CDR2 FQGNSA. Unique molecular identifiers tagged the TCRbeta library. One entry per CDR3 protein, called by TCRdb with MiXCR from the PCR reads. The repertoire consists of more than 400,000 distinct CDR3 sequences, with around two fifths occurring once and the leading ten covering around 29%. These data originate in a study of T-cell reconstitution after alpha-beta-depleted transplantation in children.

The sequenced sample was PBMCs, obtained before TCRalphabeta/CD19-depleted stem cell transplant. The chain is built from TRBV7-2 and TRBJ2-3; D remains unclear. The TCR originated in a girl aged 2 to 10 with aplastic anemia, due to receive a stem cell transplant. In DNA form, the CDR3 reads TGTGCCAGCTCCTTCACAAGCGATACGCAGTATTTT. It codes for CASSFTSDTQYF.